This record concerns one TCR beta chain sequence. Its antigen is unknown. Each CDR3 protein gets one entry after TCRdb re-called the RT-PCR reads with MiXCR. Among roughly 790,000 distinct CDR3 sequences listed, over 20% were seen once. The data are from a study of response to subunit inactivated influenza vaccine. Study-wide findings and caveats: The authors offered the suggestion that each seasonal influenza vaccination recruits few new T cells.

The CDR3 is made up of 15 amino acids. From germline, CDR1 is SQVTM and CDR2 ANQGSEA. The V gene end was trimmed by 1 base and the J gene end by 4 bases; junction bases not matched to a gene: 3. The sequenced sample was PBMCs from blood, obtained roughly 5 days after vaccination. The chain uses TRBV29-1 and TRBJ2-2, with 10 bases that match TRBD1. The sequence was collected from a man aged 45 to 65 who received an inactivated influenza vaccine. DNA of the CDR3: TGCAGCGTTGAAGTTTGGACAGGGGGCACCGGGGAGCTGTTTTTT. Amino acids: CSVEVWTGGTGELFF.